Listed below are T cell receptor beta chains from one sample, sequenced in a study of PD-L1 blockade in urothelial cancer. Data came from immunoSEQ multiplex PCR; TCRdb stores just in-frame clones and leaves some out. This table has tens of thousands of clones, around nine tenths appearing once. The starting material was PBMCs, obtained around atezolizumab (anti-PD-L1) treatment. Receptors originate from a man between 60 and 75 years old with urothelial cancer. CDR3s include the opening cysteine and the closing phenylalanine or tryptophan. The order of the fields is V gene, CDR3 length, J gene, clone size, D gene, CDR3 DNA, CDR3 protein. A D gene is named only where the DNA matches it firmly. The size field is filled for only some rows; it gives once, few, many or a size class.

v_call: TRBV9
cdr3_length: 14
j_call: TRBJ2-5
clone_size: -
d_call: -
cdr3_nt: TGTGCCAGCAGCGTAGCCGGACAGAGTGAGACCCAGTACTTC
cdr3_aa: CASSVAGQSETQYF

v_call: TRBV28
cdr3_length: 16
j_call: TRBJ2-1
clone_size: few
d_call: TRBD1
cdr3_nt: TGTGCCAGCAGTTCGGCCGGGACAGGGGGCTTAAATGAGCAGTTCTTC
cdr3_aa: CASSSAGTGGLNEQFF

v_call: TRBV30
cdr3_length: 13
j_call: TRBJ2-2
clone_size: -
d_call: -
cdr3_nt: TGTGCCTGGAGTGTTATCAGTGCTGGGGAGCTGTTTTTT
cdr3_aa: CAWSVISAGELFF

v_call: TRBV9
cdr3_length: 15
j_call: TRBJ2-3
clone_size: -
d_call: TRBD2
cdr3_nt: TGTGCCAGCAGCCCCTGGGAGGGCAGCACAGATACGCAGTATTTT
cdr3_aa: CASSPWEGSTDTQYF

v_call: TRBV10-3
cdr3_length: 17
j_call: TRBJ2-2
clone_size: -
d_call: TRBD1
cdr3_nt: TGTGCCATCAGTGAGACCGGACAGGGGCTAAACACCGGGGAGCTGTTTTTT
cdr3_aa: CAISETGQGLNTGELFF

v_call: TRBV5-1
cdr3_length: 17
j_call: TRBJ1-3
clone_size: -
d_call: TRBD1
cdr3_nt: TGCGCCAGCAGCCTCGGACAGGGTACTATCTCTGGAAACACCATATATTTT
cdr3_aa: CASSLGQGTISGNTIYF

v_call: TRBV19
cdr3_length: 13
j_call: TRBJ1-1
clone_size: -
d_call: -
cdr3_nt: TGTGCCAGTAGTAATCCAGGGAACACTGAAGCTTTCTTT
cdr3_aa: CASSNPGNTEAFF

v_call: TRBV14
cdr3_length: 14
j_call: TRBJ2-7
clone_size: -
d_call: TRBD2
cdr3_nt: TGTGCCAGCAGCCGGCGGGACTACTCCTACGAGCAGTACTTC
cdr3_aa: CASSRRDYSYEQYF

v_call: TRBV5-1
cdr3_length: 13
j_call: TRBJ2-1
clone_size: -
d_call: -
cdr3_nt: TGCGCCAGCAGCTTGTTTCCCGGCAATGAGCAGTTCTTC
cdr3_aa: CASSLFPGNEQFF

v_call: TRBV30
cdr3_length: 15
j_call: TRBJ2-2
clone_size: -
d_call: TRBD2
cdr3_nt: TGTGCCTGGAAGGAGCGGGGGGGCCTTCCCGGGGAGCTGTTTTTT
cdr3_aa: CAWKERGGLPGELFF

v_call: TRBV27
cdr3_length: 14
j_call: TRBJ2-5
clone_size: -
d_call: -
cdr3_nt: TGTGCCAGCCCTGCCTTCCCGAAAGCTGGGACCCAGTACTTC
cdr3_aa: CASPAFPKAGTQYF

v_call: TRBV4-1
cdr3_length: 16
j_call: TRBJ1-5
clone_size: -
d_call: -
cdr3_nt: TGCGCCAGCAGCCAAGGAGGCGGCAGGGACAATCAGCCCCAGCATTTT
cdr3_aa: CASSQGGGRDNQPQHF

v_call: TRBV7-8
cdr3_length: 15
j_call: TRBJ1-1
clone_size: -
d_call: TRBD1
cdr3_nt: TGTGCCAGCAGCTGGGGACAGGGATTATACACTGAAGCTTTCTTT
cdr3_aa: CASSWGQGLYTEAFF

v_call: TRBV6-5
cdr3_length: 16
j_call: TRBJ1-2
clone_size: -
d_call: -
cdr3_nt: TGTGCCAGCAGTTACGTTGCTAGGCAGAGCCTTTATGGCTACACCTTC
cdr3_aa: CASSYVARQSLYGYTF

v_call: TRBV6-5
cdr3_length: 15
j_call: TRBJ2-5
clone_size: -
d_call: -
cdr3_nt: TGTGCCAGCAGTCCCCGGGGGGCCAACCAAGAGACCCAGTACTTC
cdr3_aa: CASSPRGANQETQYF

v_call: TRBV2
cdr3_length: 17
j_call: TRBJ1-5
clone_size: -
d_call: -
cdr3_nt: TGTGCCAGCAGCCTAAACCCCACAGGGTCCAGCAATCAGCCCCAGCATTTT
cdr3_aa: CASSLNPTGSSNQPQHF

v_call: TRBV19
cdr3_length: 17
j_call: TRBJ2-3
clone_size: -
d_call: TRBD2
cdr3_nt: TGTGCCAGTAGTGCCAAGAGGCTAGCGGGGGGGCTGGATACGCAGTATTTT
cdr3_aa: CASSAKRLAGGLDTQYF

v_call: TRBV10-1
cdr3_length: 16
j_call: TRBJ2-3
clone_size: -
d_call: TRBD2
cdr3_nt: TGCGCCAGCAGTGAATCCAGCGGGGCGCGCACAGATACGCAGTATTTT
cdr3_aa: CASSESSGARTDTQYF

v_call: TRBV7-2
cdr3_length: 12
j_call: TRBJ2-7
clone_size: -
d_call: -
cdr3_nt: TGTGCCAGCAGCTTACATGGGAGCGAGCAGTACTTC
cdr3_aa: CASSLHGSEQYF

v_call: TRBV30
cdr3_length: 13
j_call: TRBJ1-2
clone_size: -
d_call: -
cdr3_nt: TGTGCCTGGTCGAAGGCAGGGACTTATGGCTACACCTTC
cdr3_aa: CAWSKAGTYGYTF

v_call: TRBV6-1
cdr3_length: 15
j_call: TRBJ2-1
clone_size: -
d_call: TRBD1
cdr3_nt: TGTGCCAGCATGTCTCGGGACAGGGGAGTCAATGAGCAGTTCTTC
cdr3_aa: CASMSRDRGVNEQFF

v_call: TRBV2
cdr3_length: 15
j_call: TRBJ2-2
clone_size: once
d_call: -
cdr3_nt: TGTGCCAGCAGAGTGGGGACTTTGAACACCGGGGAGCTGTTTTTT
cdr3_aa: CASRVGTLNTGELFF

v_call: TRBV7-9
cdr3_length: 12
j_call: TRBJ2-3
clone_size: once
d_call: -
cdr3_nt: TGTGCCAGCAGCAGCGCGGGGCAGAGGACGGATTTT
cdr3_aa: CASSSAGQRTDF

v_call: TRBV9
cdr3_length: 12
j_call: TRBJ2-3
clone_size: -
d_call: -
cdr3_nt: TGTGCCAGCAGCGCCTCGGGGGGACAGGCCTATTTT
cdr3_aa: CASSASGGQAYF

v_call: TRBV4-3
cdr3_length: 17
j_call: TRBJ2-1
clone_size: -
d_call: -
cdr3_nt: TGCGCCAGCAGCCACGAGCCTCCGGGGAGCTCCTACAATGAGCAGTTCTTC
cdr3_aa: CASSHEPPGSSYNEQFF

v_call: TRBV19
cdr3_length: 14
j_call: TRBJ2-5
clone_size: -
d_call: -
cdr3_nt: TGTGCCAGTGAGCCTCAAATGGGGGGAAAGACCCAGTACTTC
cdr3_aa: CASEPQMGGKTQYF

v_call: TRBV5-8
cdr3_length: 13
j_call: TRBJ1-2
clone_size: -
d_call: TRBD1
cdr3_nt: TGTGCCAGCAGCAAAGACAGGGACTATGGCTACACCTTC
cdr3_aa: CASSKDRDYGYTF

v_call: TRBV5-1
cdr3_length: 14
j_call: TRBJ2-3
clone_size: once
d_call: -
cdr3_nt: TGCGCCAGCAGCTTAGGGGGGGGATCAGATACGCAGTATTTT
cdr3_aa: CASSLGGGSDTQYF

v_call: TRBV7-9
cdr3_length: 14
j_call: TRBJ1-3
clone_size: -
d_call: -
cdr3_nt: TGTGCCAGCAGCCCCCAGGGAGGTGGAAACACCATATATTTT
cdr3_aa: CASSPQGGGNTIYF